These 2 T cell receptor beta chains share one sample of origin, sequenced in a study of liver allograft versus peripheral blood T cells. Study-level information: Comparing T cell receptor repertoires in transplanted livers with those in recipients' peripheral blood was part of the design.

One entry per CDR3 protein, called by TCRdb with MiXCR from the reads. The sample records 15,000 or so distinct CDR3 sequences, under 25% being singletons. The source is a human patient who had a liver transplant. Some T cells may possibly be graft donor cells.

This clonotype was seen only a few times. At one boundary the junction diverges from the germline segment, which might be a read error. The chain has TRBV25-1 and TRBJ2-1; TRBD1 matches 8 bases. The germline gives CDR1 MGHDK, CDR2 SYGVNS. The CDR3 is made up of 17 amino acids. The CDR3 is CASSEYSGQGSYSEQFF. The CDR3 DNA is TGTGCCAGCAGTGAATATTCAGGACAGGGATCCTACAGTGAGCAGTTCTTC.

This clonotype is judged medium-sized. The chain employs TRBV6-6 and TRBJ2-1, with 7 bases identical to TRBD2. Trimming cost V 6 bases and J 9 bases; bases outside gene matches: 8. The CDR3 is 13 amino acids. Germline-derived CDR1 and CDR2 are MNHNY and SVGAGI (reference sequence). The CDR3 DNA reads TGTGCCAGCAGCGCGGGAGAGTCGGGTGAGCAGTTCTTC. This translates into CASSAGESGEQFF.